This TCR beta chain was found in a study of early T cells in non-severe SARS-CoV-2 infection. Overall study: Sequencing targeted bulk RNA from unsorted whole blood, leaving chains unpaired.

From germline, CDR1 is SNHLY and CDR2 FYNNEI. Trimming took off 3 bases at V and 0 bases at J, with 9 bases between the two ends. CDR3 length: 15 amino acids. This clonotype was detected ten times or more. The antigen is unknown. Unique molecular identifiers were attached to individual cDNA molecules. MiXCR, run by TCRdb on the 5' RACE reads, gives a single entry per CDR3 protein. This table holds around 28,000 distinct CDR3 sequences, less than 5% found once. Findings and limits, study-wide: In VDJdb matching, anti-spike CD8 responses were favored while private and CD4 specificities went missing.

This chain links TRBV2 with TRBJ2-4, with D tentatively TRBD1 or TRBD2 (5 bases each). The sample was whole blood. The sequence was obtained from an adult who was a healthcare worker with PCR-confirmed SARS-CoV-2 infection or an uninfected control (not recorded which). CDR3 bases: TGTGCCAGCAGTGACCCAGGGACAGCCAAAAACATTCAGTACTTC. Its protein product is CASSDPGTAKNIQYF.